This TCR beta chain was profiled in a study of beta chain features in type 1 diabetes. From germline, CDR1 is SGHNT and CDR2 YYREEE (reference sequence). The length of the CDR3 is 13 residues. Trimming stripped 0 bases from V and 8 bases from J, with 11 bases between. Study conclusions and caveats: Moderate yet significant TCRB CDR3 shortening was seen in Type 1 diabetes patients in all four CD4+ subsets. VDJ junctions from patients with type 1 diabetes contained fewer insertions and more deletions.

This clone was detected many times. Antigen specificity is unknown. Expressed TCRB transcripts were sequenced because the entire RNA isolate underwent reverse transcription. About 3.4 million reads on average were seen across naive, central memory and regulatory T cell samples. The protocol was immunoSEQ multiplex PCR, while the TCRdb copy is restricted to in-frame clones and leaves out a portion. The data show more than 300,000 clones, roughly 9% seen once. The receptor was derived from a man aged 25 to 40 with type 1 diabetes. The chain joins TRBV5-4 to TRBJ1-2; no reliable D call. The sample comprised central memory CD4+ T cells from blood. The CDR3: CASSLDGGRGYTF. CDR3 nucleotides: TGTGCCAGCAGCTTGGACGGTGGTAGGGGCTACACCTTC.